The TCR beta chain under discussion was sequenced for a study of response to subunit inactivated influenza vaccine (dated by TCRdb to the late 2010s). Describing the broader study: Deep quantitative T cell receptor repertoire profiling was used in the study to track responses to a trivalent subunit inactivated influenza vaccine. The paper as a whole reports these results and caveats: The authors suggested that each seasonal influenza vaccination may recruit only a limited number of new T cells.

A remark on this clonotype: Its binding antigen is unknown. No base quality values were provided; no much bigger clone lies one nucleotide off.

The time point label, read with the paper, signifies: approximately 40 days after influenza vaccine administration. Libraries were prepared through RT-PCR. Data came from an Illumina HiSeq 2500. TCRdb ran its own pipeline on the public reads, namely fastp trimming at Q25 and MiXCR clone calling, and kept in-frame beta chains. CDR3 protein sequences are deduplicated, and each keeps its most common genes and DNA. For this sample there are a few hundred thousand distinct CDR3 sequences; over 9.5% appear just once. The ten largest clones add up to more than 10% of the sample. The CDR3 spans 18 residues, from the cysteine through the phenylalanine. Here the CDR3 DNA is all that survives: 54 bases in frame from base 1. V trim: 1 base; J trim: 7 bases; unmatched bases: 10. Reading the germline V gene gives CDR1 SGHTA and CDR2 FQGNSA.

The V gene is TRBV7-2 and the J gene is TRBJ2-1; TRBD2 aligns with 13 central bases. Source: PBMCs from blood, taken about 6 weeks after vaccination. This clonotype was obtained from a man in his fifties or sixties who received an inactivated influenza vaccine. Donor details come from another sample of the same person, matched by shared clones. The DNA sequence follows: TGTGCCAGCAGCTTAGTGCACCCACTAGCGGGGGGGTGGAATGAGCAGTTCTTC. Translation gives CASSLVHPLAGGWNEQFF.